There are a few counts of the clone carrying this T cell receptor beta chain. Its antigen is not known. V shed 4 bases and J shed 8 bases, with 15 bases lying between them. CDR1 is SGHRS and CDR2 is YFSETQ in the germline V gene. There are 13 residues in the CDR3. Study-wide results and limits: Tumor memory CD4+ T cell TCR gene usage clustered with blood and lymph node memory CD4+ cells and lymph node naive CD4+ cells. Greatest tumor Treg TCR overlap was with tumor naive CD4+ cells.

The sorted Tregs were CD4+CD25+CD127-/low cells. Semi-nested PCR with Nested Universal Primer A followed constant-region reverse priming of full-length variable regions. TCRdb re-derived calls from the 5' RACE reads in MiXCR, one entry per CDR3 protein. This sample has approximately 12,000 distinct CDR3 sequences, with around 54% found just once. The sequence came from a female donor with breast cancer. Sequencing was performed on tumor-infiltrating Tregs sorted from the breast tumor. The V and J genes are TRBV5-1 and TRBJ1-1; D is uncertain. CDR3 in DNA: TGCGCCAGCAGCCAGAGTGGTCTTGGCGAAGCTTTCTTT. This codes for CASSQSGLGEAFF.